This T cell receptor (beta chain) was sequenced during a study of cytomegalovirus exposure and HLA in healthy donors. Study conclusions and caveats: The study put some 150 TCR beta chains on its list as cytomegalovirus-associated. DRB1 had the most TCR associations and HLA-C the fewest, a later analysis found, with rates varying by HLA locus. In a later analysis, specific HLA alleles were associated with 15,000 to 20,000 TCR beta sequences at a 0.05 false discovery rate.

PCR involved 60 Vbeta and 13 Jbeta primers. The data were produced by immunoSEQ multiplex PCR, yet TCRdb's version contains in-frame clones alone and is incomplete. The sample yields around 130,000 clones, about two thirds seen once. This clone was detected a few times. Its antigen is unknown. V lost 2 bases and J 0 bases, leaving 16 bases between the germline ends. Germline CDR1 is GTSNPN and CDR2 is SVGIG (reference sequence). The CDR3 covers 16 residues. The rearrangement links TRBV30 to TRBJ1-1; tentatively, D is TRBD1 (5 bases). Sequenced sample: PBMCs. The clonotype originates from a man aged 40-50 years in good health and CMV-seropositive. The CDR3 reads CAWSTSPGYVNTEAFF. CDR3 DNA sequence: TGTGCCTGGAGTACTTCTCCAGGGTACGTGAACACTGAAGCTTTCTTT.